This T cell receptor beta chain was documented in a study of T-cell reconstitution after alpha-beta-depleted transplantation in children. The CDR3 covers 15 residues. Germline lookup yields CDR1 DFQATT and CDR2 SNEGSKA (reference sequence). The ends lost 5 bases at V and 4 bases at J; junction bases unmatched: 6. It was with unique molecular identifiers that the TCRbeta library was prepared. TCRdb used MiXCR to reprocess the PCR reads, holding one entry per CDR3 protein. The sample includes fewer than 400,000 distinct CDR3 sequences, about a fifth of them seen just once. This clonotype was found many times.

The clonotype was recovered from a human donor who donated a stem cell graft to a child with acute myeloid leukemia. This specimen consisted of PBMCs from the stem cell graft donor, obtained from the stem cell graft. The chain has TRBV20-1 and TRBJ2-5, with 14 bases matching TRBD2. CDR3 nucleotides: TGCAGTGCTTGGACTAGCGGGAGGTCCCCAGAGACCCAGTACTTC. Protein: CSAWTSGRSPETQYF.